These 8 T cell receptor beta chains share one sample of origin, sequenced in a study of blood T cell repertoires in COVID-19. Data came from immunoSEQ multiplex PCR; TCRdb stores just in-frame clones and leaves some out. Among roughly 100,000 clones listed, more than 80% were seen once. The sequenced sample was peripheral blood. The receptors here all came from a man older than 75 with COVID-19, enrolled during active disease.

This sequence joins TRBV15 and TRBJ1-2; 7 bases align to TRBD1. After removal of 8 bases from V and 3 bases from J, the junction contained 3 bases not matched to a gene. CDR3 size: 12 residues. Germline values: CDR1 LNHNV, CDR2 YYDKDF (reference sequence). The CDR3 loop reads CATWGTDYGYTF. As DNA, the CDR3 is TGTGCCACCTGGGGGACAGACTATGGCTACACCTTC.

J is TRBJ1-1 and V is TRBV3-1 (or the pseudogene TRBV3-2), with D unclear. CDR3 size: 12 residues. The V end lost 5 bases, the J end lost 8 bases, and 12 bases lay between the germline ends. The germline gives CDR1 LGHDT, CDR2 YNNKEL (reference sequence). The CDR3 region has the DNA TGTGCCAGCAGCGTCACGGGTGGAGAAGCTTTCTTT. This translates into CASSVTGGEAFF.

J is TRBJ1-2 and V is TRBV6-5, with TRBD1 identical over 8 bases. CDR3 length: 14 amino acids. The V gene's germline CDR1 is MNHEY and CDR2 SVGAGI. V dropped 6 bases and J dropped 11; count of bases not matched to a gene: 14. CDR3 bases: TGTGCCAGCAGGTCCTCTGGGACAGGAGAGGGGTACACCTTC. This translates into CASRSSGTGEGYTF.

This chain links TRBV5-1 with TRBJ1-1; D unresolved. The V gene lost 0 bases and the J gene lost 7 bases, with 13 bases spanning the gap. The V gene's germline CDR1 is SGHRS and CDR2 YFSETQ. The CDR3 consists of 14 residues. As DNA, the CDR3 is TGCGCCAGCAGCTTGGATCCAGGCCGGGGTGAAGCTTTCTTT. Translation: CASSLDPGRGEAFF.

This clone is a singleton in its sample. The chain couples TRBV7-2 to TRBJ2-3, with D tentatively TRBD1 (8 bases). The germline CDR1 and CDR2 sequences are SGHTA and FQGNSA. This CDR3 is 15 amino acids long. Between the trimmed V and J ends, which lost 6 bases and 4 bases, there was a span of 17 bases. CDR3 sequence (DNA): TGTGCCAGCAGGAGTCGGACAGGGAGGGCAGATACGCAGTATTTT. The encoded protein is CASRSRTGRADTQYF.

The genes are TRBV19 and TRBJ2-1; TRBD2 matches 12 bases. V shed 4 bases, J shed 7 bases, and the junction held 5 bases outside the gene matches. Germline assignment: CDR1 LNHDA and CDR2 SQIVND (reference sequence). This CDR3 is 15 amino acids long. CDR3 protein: CASSTGLAGKNEQFF. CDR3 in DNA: TGTGCCAGTAGTACCGGACTAGCGGGAAAGAATGAGCAGTTCTTC.

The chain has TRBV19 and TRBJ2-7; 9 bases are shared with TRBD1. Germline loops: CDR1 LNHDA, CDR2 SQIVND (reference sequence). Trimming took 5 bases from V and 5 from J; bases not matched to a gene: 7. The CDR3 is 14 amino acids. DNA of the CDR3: TGTGCCAGTAGTGAGGACAGGGGTTTCGACGAGCAGTACTTC. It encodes CASSEDRGFDEQYF.

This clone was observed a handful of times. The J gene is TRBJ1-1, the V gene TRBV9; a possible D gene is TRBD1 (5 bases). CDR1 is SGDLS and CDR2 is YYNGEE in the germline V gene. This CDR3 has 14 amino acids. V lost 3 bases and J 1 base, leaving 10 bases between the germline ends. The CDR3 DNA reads TGTGCCAGCAGCGCACAGGTTCAGAACACTGAAGCTTTCTTT. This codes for CASSAQVQNTEAFF.